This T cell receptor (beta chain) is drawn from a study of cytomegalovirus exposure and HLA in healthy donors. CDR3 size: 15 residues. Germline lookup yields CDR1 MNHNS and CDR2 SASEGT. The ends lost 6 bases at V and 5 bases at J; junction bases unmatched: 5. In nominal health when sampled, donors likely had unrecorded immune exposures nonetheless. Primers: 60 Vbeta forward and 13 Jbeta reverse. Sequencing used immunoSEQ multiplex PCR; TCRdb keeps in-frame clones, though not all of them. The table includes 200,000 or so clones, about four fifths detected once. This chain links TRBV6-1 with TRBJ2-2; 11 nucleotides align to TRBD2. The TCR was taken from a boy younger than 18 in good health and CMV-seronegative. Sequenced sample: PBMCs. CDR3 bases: TGTGCCAGCAGGGGAGGGACTAGCGGAACCGGGGAGCTGTTTTTT. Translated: CASRGGTSGTGELFF.